The T cell receptor beta chain under discussion was sequenced for a study of blood T cell repertoires in COVID-19. Per the original data handling: Reference gene primer amplification in the assay estimated nucleated cell counts. Measured with immunoSEQ multiplex PCR; TCRdb has only the in-frame clones, and not every one. V and J calls and clone size are as listed in that table; D and trimming were resolved from the DNA. Of around 320,000 clones detected, 65% to 90% appear once; the ten largest clones hold approximately 7.5%. The CDR3 length is 15 residues. Germline-derived CDR1 and CDR2 are PRHDT and FYEKMQ (reference sequence). The V end lost 2 bases, the J end lost 0 bases, and 8 bases lay between the germline ends.

The J gene is TRBJ2-1, the V gene TRBV13; D gene uncertain. The TCR sequence derives from a human donor in a cohort sampled during active COVID-19. Sequencing input: peripheral blood. The CDR3 region is CASSLPMSSYNEQFF. For the CDR3, the DNA is TGTGCCAGCAGCTTACCTATGAGCTCCTACAATGAGCAGTTCTTC.